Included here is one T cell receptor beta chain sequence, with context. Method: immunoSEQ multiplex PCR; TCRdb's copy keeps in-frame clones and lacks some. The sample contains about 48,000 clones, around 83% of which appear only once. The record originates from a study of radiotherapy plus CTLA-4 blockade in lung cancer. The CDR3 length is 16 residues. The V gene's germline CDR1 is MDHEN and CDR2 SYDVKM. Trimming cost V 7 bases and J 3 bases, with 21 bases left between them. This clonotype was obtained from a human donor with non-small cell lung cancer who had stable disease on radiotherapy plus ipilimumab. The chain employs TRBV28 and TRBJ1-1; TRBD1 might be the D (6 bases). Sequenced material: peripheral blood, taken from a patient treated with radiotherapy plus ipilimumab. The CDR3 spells CASTLPQGPGDTEAFF. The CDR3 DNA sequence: TGTGCCAGCACCCTTCCTCAGGGACCAGGGGACACTGAAGCTTTCTTT.